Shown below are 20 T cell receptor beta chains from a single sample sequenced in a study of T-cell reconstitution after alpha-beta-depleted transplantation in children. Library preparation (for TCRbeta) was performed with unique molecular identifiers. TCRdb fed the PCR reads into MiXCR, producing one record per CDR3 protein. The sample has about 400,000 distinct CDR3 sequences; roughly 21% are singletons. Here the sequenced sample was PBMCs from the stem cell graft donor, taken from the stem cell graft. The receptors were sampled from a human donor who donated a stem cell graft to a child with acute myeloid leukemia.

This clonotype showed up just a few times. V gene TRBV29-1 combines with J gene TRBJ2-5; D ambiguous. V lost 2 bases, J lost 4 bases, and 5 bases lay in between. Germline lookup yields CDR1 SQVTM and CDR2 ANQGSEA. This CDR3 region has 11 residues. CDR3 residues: CSVENLETQYF. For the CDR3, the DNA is TGCAGCGTTGAAAATCTAGAGACCCAGTACTTC. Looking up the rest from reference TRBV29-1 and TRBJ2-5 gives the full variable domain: SAVISQKPSRDICQRGTSLTIQCQVDSQVTMMFWYRQQPGQSLTLIATANQGSEATYESGFVIDKFPISRPNLTFSTLTVSNMSPEDSSIYLCSVENLETQYFGPGTRLLVL.

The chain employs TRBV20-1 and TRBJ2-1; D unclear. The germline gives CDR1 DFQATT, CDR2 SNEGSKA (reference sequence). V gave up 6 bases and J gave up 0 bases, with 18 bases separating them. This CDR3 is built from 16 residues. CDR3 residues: CSAQKTPLSSYNEQFF. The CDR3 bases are TGCAGTGCCCAGAAGACTCCCTTGAGCTCCTACAATGAGCAGTTCTTC.

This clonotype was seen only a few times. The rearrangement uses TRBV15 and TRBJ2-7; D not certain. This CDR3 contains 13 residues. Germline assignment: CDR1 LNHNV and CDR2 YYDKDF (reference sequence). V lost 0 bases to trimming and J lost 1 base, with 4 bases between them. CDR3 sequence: CATSRDVSYEQYF. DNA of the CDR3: TGTGCCACCAGCAGAGATGTGTCCTACGAGCAGTACTTC.

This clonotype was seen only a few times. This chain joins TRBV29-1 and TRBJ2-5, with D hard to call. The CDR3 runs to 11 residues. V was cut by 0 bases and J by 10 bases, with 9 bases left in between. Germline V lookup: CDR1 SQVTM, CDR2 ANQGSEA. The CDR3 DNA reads TGCAGCGTTGAAGACGTCGGTTACCAGTACTTC. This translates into CSVEDVGYQYF.

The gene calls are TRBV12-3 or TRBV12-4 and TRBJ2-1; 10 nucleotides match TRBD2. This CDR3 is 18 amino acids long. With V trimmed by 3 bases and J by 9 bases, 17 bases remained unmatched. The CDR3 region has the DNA TGTGCCAGCAGTTTTTCCCCCCTGAGCGGGAGGGCGCAGTTTGAGCAGTTCTTC. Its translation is CASSFSPLSGRAQFEQFF.

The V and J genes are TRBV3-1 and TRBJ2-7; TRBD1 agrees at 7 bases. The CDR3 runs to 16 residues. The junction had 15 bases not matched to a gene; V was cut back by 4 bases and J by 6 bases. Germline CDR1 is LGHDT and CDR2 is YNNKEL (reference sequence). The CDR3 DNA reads TGTGCCAGCAGCCCTCTTAGGGGGCTGAGGACCCGCGAGCAGTACTTC. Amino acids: CASSPLRGLRTREQYF.

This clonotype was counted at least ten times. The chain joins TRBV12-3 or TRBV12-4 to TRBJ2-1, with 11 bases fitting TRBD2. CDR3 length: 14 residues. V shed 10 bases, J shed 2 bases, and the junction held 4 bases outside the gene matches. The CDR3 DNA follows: TGTGCCATCCGGGGACTAGCGGCCTACAATGAGCAGTTCTTC. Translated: CAIRGLAAYNEQFF.

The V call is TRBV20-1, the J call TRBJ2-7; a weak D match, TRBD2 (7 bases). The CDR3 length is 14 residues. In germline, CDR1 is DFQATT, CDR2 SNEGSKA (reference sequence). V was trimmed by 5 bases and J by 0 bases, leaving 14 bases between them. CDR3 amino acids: CSAGGLAASYEQYF. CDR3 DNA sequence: TGCAGTGCTGGGGGCCTAGCGGCCTCCTACGAGCAGTACTTC.

This chain's CDR3 is CASSLRLAKYYEQYF. In nucleotides, the CDR3 is TGTGCCAGCAGCTTAAGATTAGCGAAATACTACGAGCAGTACTTC. The gene calls are TRBV5-6 and TRBJ2-7, with D possibly matching TRBD2 (5 bases). CDR1 and CDR2 from the germline V gene are SGHDT and YYEEEE. The CDR3 loop spans 15 amino acids. The germline V and J ends were trimmed by 2 bases and 3 bases, with 15 bases remaining between them.

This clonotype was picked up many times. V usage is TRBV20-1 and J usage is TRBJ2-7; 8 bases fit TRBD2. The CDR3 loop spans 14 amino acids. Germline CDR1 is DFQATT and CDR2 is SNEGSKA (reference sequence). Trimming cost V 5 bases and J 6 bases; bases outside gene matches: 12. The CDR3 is CSAPPAGGSGEQYF. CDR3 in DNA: TGCAGTGCTCCCCCCGCGGGAGGTTCCGGCGAGCAGTACTTC.

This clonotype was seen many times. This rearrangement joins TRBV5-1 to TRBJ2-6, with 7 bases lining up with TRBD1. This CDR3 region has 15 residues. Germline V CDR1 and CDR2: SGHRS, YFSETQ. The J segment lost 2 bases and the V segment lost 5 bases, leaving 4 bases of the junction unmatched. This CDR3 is CASRLQGTGANVLTF. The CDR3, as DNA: TGCGCCAGCAGACTACAGGGGACTGGGGCCAACGTCCTGACTTTC.

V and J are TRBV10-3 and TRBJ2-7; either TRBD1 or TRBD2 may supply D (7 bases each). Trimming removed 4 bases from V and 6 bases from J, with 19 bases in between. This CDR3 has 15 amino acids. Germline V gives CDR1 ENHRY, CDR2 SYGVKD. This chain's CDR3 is CAISVQDRREGEQYF. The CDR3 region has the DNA TGTGCCATCAGTGTGCAGGACAGGAGGGAGGGCGAGCAGTACTTC.

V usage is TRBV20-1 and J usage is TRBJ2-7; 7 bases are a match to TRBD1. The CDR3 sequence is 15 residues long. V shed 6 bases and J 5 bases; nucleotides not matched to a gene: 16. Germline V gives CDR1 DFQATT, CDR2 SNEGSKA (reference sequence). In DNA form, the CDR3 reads TGCAGTGCCAGGAGACCAACAGGGGCGCGGAACGAGCAGTACTTC. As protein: CSARRPTGARNEQYF.

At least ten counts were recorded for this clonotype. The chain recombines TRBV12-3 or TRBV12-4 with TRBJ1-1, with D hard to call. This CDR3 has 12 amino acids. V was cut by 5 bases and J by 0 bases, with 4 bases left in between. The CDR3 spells CASSRMNTEAFF. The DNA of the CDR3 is TGTGCCAGCAGTCGCATGAACACTGAAGCTTTCTTT.

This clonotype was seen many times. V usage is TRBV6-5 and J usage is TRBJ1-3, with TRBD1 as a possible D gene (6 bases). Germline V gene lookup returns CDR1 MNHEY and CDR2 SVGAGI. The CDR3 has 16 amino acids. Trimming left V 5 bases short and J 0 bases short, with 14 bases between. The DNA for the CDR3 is TGTGCCAGCAGTAGGGACACAGGGAGCTCTGGAAACACCATATATTTT. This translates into CASSRDTGSSGNTIYF.

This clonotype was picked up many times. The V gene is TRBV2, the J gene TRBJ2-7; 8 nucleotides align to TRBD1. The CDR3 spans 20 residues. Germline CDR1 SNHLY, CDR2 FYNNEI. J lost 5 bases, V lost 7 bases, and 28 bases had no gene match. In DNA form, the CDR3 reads TGTGCCAGCAATGGTAGGCAGCTGATATCTCGGGCAGGGGGCTTGGACGAGCAGTACTTC. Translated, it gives CASNGRQLISRAGGLDEQYF.

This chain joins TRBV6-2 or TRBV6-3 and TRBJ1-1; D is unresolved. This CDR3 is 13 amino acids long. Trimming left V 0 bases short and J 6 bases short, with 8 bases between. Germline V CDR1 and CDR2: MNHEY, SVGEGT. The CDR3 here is CASSYSVFAEAFF. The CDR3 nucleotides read TGTGCCAGCAGTTACTCGGTGTTTGCTGAAGCTTTCTTT.

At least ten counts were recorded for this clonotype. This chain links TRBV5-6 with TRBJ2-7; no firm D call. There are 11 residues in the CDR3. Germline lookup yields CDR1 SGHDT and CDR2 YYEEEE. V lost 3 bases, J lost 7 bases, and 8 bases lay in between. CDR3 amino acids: CASSWSVEQYF. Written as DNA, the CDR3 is TGTGCCAGCAGCTGGTCGGTTGAGCAGTACTTC. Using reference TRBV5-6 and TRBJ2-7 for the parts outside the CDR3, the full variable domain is DAGVTQSPTHLIKTRGQQVTLRCSPKSGHDTVSWYQQALGQGPQFIFQYYEEEERQRGNFPDRFSGHQFPNYSSELNVNALLLGDSALYLCASSWSVEQYFGPGTRLTVT.

The CDR3 reads CSASSALGDEQFF. The CDR3 nucleotides are TGCAGTGCTTCGTCGGCCCTAGGAGATGAGCAGTTCTTC. The rearrangement links TRBV20-1 to TRBJ2-1; D unclear. Trimming left V 5 bases short and J 8 bases short, with 16 bases between. Germline loops: CDR1 DFQATT, CDR2 SNEGSKA (reference sequence). This CDR3 is built from 13 residues.

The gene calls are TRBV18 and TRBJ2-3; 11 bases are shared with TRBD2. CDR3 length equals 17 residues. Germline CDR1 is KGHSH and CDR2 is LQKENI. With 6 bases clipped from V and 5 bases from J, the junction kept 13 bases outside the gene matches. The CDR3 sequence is CASSQTRLAGKRDTQYF. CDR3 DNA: TGTGCCAGCTCCCAAACAAGACTAGCGGGAAAGAGAGATACGCAGTATTTT. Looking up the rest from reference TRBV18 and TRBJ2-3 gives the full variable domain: NAGVMQNPRHLVRRRGQEARLRCSPMKGHSHVYWYRQLPEEGLKFMVYLQKENIIDESGMPKERFSAEFPKEGPSILRIQQVVRGDSAAYFCASSQTRLAGKRDTQYFGPGTRLTVL.